The 20 T cell receptor beta chains reported below all come from one sample, sequenced in a study of blood T cells in healthy people across ages. With a J-beta primer mix and a sample-barcoded 5' primer, a second PCR ran about 7 to 12 cycles. One entry per CDR3 protein, called by TCRdb with MiXCR from the 5' RACE reads. This table has over 1.5 million distinct CDR3 sequences, roughly 50% appearing once. The specimen sequenced was blood. These receptors all come from a middle-aged woman in good health.

The gene calls are TRBV20-1 and TRBJ2-3; 11 bases are a match to TRBD2. This CDR3 region has 15 residues. Germline values: CDR1 DFQATT, CDR2 SNEGSKA (reference sequence). Unmatched junction bases numbered 4, after V lost 3 bases and J lost 2 bases. CDR3 in amino acids: CSASRGLAVTDTQYF. The DNA for the CDR3 is TGCAGTGCTAGCCGGGGACTAGCGGTCACAGATACGCAGTATTTT.

This sequence joins TRBV2 and TRBJ2-5; no clear D gene. V was trimmed by 6 bases and J by 11 bases, leaving 19 bases between them. The CDR3 is 13 residues long. Germline V CDR1 and CDR2: SNHLY, FYNNEI. The CDR3 loop reads CASRASLGNEQYF. The DNA for the CDR3 is TGTGCCAGCAGGGCTTCTCTGGGCAATGAGCAGTACTTC.

This clonotype was recorded a few times. V usage is TRBV4-1 and J usage is TRBJ2-5, with D tentatively TRBD1 (6 bases). The closer fit of TRBJ2-7 to the DNA end suggests the J call may be wrong. Per the germline V gene, CDR1 is MGHRA and CDR2 is YSYEKL. The CDR3 is 13 amino acids. The CDR3: CASSHAGAYEQYF. The CDR3, as DNA: TGCGCCAGCAGCCACGCAGGGGCTTACGAGCAGTACTTC.

The CDR3 sequence: CASSGLAGSGDTQYF. DNA of the CDR3: TGTGCCAGCAGTGGCCTAGCGGGGTCCGGAGATACGCAGTATTTT. This chain links TRBV12-3 or TRBV12-4 with TRBJ2-3; TRBD2 matches at 9 bases. V dropped 5 bases and J dropped 5; count of bases not matched to a gene: 8. The CDR3 runs to 15 residues.

The chain links TRBV19 to TRBJ2-5; D gene uncertain. The better agreement between TRBJ2-4 and the DNA end casts doubt on the J call. Germline V lookup: CDR1 LNHDA, CDR2 SQIVND (reference sequence). CDR3 length: 13 residues. The CDR3 spells CASTRAGVNIQYF. CDR3 DNA: TGTGCCAGCACTCGGGCTGGAGTAAACATTCAGTACTTC.

The genes are TRBV7-2 and TRBJ2-3; no reliable D call. The V gene lost 3 bases and the J gene lost 6 bases, with 10 bases spanning the gap. Germline V CDR1 and CDR2: SGHTA, FQGNSA. The CDR3 sequence is 13 residues long. DNA for the CDR3: TGTGCCAGCAGCTTCTTATCCGGCGATACGCAGTATTTT. Translation gives CASSFLSGDTQYF. Looking up the rest from reference TRBV7-2 and TRBJ2-3 gives the full variable domain: GAGVSQSPSNKVTEKGKDVELRCDPISGHTALYWYRQSLGQGLEFLIYFQGNSAPDKSGLPSDRFSAERTGGSVSTLTIQRTQQEDSAVYLCASSFLSGDTQYFGPGTRLTVL.

The V gene is TRBV5-1, the J gene TRBJ2-3; D uncertain. With 5 bases removed from V and 0 bases from J, the gap between germline ends came to 16 bases. The CDR3 extends over 16 amino acids. Germline lookup yields CDR1 SGHRS and CDR2 YFSETQ. The DNA for the CDR3 is TGCGCCAGCAGGGTTAATGACATTTTTAGCACAGATACGCAGTATTTT. Its protein product is CASRVNDIFSTDTQYF.

The chain uses TRBV3-1 and TRBJ2-7; TRBD2 matches at 14 bases. V was pared by 4 bases and J by 7 bases, with 12 bases of the junction left unmatched. The CDR3 is 17 amino acids. The germline gives CDR1 LGHDT, CDR2 YNNKEL (reference sequence). The CDR3 reads CASSLTEGLAGVNEQYF. Written as DNA, the CDR3 is TGTGCCAGCAGCCTAACCGAGGGACTAGCGGGAGTCAATGAGCAGTACTTC.

The chain combines TRBV28 with TRBJ2-7; D possibly corresponds to TRBD1 (5 bases). V dropped 5 bases and J dropped 4 bases, with 18 bases sitting between them. The germline CDR1 and CDR2 sequences are MDHEN and SYDVKM. The CDR3 runs to 15 residues. The CDR3 spells CASSPPLKQGYEQYF. Here the CDR3 DNA reads TGTGCCAGCAGTCCACCGCTAAAGCAGGGATACGAGCAGTACTTC.

The V and J genes are TRBV14 and TRBJ2-5; D is possibly TRBD1 (6 bases). Per the germline V gene, CDR1 is SGHDN and CDR2 is FVKESK. The CDR3 spans 16 residues. V gave up 1 base and J gave up 4 bases, with 16 bases separating them. The DNA of the CDR3 is TGTGCCAGCAGCCAAGGACAGGACATTTTGGGAGAGACCCAGTACTTC. It specifies CASSQGQDILGETQYF.

This clonotype has a single count. This sequence joins TRBV2 and TRBJ2-3, with D possibly being TRBD1 (5 bases). The V end was cut by 6 bases, the J end by 6 bases, with 10 bases between. From germline, CDR1 is SNHLY and CDR2 FYNNEI. The CDR3 covers 12 residues. The CDR3: CASRRQGDTQYF. The CDR3 DNA reads TGTGCCAGCAGGAGGCAGGGCGATACGCAGTATTTT.

This clonotype was counted a few times. The V gene is TRBV6-1, the J gene TRBJ2-5; TRBD2 matches at 10 bases. V shed 4 bases, J shed 2 bases, and the junction held 4 bases outside the gene matches. The germline CDR1 and CDR2 sequences are MNHNS and SASEGT. This CDR3 comprises 15 residues. CDR3: CASSGSGGEQETQYF. The CDR3 nucleotides read TGTGCCAGCAGTGGGAGCGGGGGGGAGCAAGAGACCCAGTACTTC.

The genes are TRBV29-1 and TRBJ2-5; D may be TRBD1 or TRBD2 (5 bases each). The V gene lost 2 bases and the J gene lost 11 bases, with 9 bases spanning the gap. The germline V gene encodes CDR1 SQVTM and CDR2 ANQGSEA. CDR3 length: 10 amino acids. CDR3 sequence (DNA): TGCAGCGTTGAAACAGGACTTCAGTACTTC. The encoded protein is CSVETGLQYF.

The chain has TRBV4-3 and TRBJ1-2, with D hard to call. This CDR3 comprises 16 residues. Trimming cost V 3 bases and J 2 bases, with 16 bases left between them. Germline V gene data show CDR1 as LGHNA and CDR2 as YSLEER. The CDR3 protein is CASSQSLDPPNYGYTF. Here the CDR3 DNA reads TGCGCCAGCAGCCAGTCGTTAGACCCGCCAAACTATGGCTACACCTTC.

This clonotype was found once. The chain recombines TRBV4-2 with TRBJ2-5, with a tentative D call TRBD1 (6 bases). The DNA end is a closer match to TRBJ2-1, so the J assignment may be wrong. The CDR3 totals 17 residues. Germline V lookup: CDR1 LGHNA, CDR2 YNFKEQ. CDR3 bases: TGTGCCAGCAGCCAAGAGGGGACAACATGGGGCCAAGAGACCCAGTTCTTC. Translated, it gives CASSQEGTTWGQETQFF.

V usage is TRBV7-2 and J usage is TRBJ2-5; perhaps D is TRBD1 or TRBD2 (5 bases each). The CDR3 runs to 15 residues. The ends were cut back, 4 bases at V and 4 bases at J, with 16 bases in the middle. CDR1 is SGHTA and CDR2 is FQGNSA in the germline V gene. CDR3 loop: CASSWDLAPPETQYF. The CDR3 region has the DNA TGTGCCAGCAGCTGGGACCTGGCTCCCCCAGAGACCCAGTACTTC.

This sequence joins TRBV5-4 and TRBJ1-1; the D is unclear. The ends were cut back, 4 bases at V and 0 bases at J, with 10 bases in the middle. Germline values: CDR1 SGHNT, CDR2 YYREEE (reference sequence). This CDR3 is built from 14 residues. The CDR3 here is CASSEANLNTEAFF. In nucleotides, the CDR3 is TGTGCCAGCAGCGAGGCGAATTTGAACACTGAAGCTTTCTTT. The complete variable domain, with remaining parts taken from reference TRBV5-4 and TRBJ1-1, reads ETGVTQSPTHLIKTRGQQVTLRCSSQSGHNTVSWYQQALGQGPQFIFQYYREEENGRGNFPPRFSGLQFPNYSSELNVNALELDDSALYLCASSEANLNTEAFFGQGTRLTVV.

V is TRBV28 and J is TRBJ1-5; D call uncertain. V lost 2 bases and J 4 bases, leaving 9 bases between the germline ends. The germline gives CDR1 MDHEN, CDR2 SYDVKM. CDR3 length equals 14 residues. CDR3 residues: CASSLKQQNQPQHF. CDR3 DNA sequence: TGTGCCAGCAGTTTAAAGCAGCAAAATCAGCCCCAGCATTTT.

The chain recombines TRBV28 with TRBJ1-5, with D tentatively TRBD1 (5 bases). CDR1 is MDHEN and CDR2 is SYDVKM in the germline V gene. The V and J ends lost 6 bases and 2 bases respectively, with 17 bases between them. The length of the CDR3 is 16 residues. The CDR3 DNA reads TGTGCCAGCAGCTATTGGACCGGAGGGGGCAATCAGCCCCAGCATTTT. Amino acid sequence: CASSYWTGGGNQPQHF.

This clonotype was counted only a few times. This chain joins TRBV20-1 and TRBJ1-2; the match to TRBD1 covers 7 bases. With V trimmed by 6 bases and J by 5 bases, 9 bases remained unmatched. Germline V gene sequence: CDR1 DFQATT, CDR2 SNEGSKA (reference sequence). The CDR3 consists of 13 residues. The CDR3, as DNA: TGCAGTGCCCCGACAGGGTTTGGGTATGGCTACACCTTC. This encodes CSAPTGFGYGYTF.